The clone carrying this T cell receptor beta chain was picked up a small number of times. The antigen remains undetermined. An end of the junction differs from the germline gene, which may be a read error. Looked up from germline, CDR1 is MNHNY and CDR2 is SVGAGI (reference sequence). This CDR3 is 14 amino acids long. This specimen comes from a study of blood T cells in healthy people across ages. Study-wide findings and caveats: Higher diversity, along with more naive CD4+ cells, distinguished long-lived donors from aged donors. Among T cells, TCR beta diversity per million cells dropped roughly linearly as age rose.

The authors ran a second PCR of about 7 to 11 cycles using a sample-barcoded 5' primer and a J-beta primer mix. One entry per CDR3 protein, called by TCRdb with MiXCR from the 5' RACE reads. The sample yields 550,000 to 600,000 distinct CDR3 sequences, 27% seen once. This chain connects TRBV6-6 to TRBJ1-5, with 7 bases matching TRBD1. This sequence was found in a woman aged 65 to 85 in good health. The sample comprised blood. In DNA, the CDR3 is TGTGCCAGCAGAGCCCGACAGGGCAATCAGCCCCAGCACTTT. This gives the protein CASRARQGNQPQHF.